The subject of this entry is one TCR beta chain. V trimming: 6 bases; J trimming: 2 bases; junction bases outside the gene matches: 4. CDR1 and CDR2 (germline): MNHEY, SVGAGI. The CDR3 is 14 residues long. This specimen belongs to a study of blood T cell repertoires in COVID-19. Under the authors' procedure: Estimates of nucleated cell counts were drawn from the amplification of reference gene primers. Using immunoSEQ multiplex PCR, the repertoire was profiled, and TCRdb retains in-frame clones only, with some absent. That table is the source of V, J and clone size, and D and trimming were worked out from the DNA. Of about 190,000 clones in the sample, 80% to 90% were seen once.

Sequencing was performed on peripheral blood. This TCR was recovered from a human donor in a cohort sampled during active COVID-19. The chain employs TRBV6-5 and TRBJ1-3, with 7 bases matching TRBD1. The CDR3 protein is CASRGTAAGNTIYF. The CDR3 DNA is TGTGCCAGCAGGGGGACAGCAGCTGGAAACACCATATATTTT.